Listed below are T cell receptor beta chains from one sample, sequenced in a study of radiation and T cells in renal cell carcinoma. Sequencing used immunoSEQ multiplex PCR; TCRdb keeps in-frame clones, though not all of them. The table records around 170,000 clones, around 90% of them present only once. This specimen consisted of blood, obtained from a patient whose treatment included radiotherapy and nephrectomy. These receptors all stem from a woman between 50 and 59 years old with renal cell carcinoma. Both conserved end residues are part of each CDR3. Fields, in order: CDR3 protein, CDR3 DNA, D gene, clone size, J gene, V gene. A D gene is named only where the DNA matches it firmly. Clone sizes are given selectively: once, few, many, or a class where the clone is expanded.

CDR3: CASSIQSSGNTIYF; DNA: TGTGCCAGCAGCATCCAGAGCTCTGGAAACACCATATATTTT; D: NA; size: NA; J: TRBJ1-3; V: TRBV7-2
CDR3: CASRLDRAQPQHF; DNA: TGTGCCAGCAGGTTGGACAGGGCTCAGCCCCAGCATTTT; D: TRBD1; size: NA; J: TRBJ1-5; V: TRBV2
CDR3: CASRGTSGNTGELFF; DNA: TGTGCCAGCAGGGGGACTAGTGGAAACACCGGGGAGCTGTTTTTT; D: TRBD2; size: NA; J: TRBJ2-2; V: TRBV6-6
CDR3: CASSQTGNQPQHF; DNA: TGCGCCAGCAGCCAAACAGGGAATCAGCCCCAGCATTTT; D: NA; size: NA; J: TRBJ1-5; V: TRBV4-1
CDR3: CASRTYLRTGNNEQFF; DNA: TGTGCCAGCAGGACCTATCTAAGGACAGGGAACAATGAGCAGTTCTTC; D: TRBD1; size: NA; J: TRBJ2-1; V: TRBV13
CDR3: CASSLHRTTEAFF; DNA: TGTGCCAGCAGCTTACACAGGACCACTGAAGCTTTCTTT; D: NA; size: NA; J: TRBJ1-1; V: TRBV11-2
CDR3: CASSLQLSTDTQYF; DNA: TGCGCCAGCAGCTTGCAGCTTAGCACAGATACGCAGTATTTT; D: NA; size: NA; J: TRBJ2-3; V: TRBV5-1
CDR3: CASSPGTSVYNEQFF; DNA: TGTGCCAGCAGCCCGGGGACTAGCGTATACAATGAGCAGTTCTTC; D: TRBD2; size: NA; J: TRBJ2-1; V: TRBV7-9
CDR3: CASSQEGADYGYTF; DNA: TGTGCCAGCAGCCAAGAGGGGGCCGACTATGGCTACACCTTC; D: NA; size: NA; J: TRBJ1-2; V: TRBV4-2
CDR3: CASSSTGNSQLRELFF; DNA: TGTGCCAGCAGTTCGACAGGGAATTCCCAATTGAGGGAGCTGTTTTTT; D: TRBD1; size: NA; J: TRBJ2-2; V: TRBV2
CDR3: CASSLVRQGEAFF; DNA: TGTGCCAGCAGCTTGGTACGACAGGGTGAAGCTTTCTTT; D: TRBD1; size: NA; J: TRBJ1-1; V: TRBV5-5
CDR3: CASSPLDRDGNTIYF; DNA: TGTGCCAGCTCACCGTTGGACAGGGATGGAAACACCATATATTTT; D: TRBD1; size: once; J: TRBJ1-3; V: TRBV18
CDR3: CASSLVTARVGYEQYF; DNA: TGCGCCAGCAGCTTGGTGACGGCCAGAGTGGGCTACGAGCAGTACTTC; D: NA; size: NA; J: TRBJ2-7; V: TRBV5-1
CDR3: CASSNGQGINSPLHF; DNA: TGTGCCAGCAGTAATGGACAGGGAATCAATTCACCCCTCCACTTT; D: TRBD1; size: NA; J: TRBJ1-6; V: TRBV14
CDR3: CASRINRDSQRNEQFF; DNA: TGTGCCAGCAGGATCAACCGGGACAGCCAGCGCAATGAGCAGTTCTTC; D: TRBD1; size: NA; J: TRBJ2-1; V: TRBV7-9
CDR3: CASSLGSYYGYTF; DNA: TGTGCCAGCAGTTTAGGCAGTTACTATGGCTACACCTTC; D: NA; size: NA; J: TRBJ1-2; V: TRBV28
CDR3: CASSINRENTEAFF; DNA: TGTGCCAGTAGTATAAACAGGGAGAACACTGAAGCTTTCTTT; D: NA; size: NA; J: TRBJ1-1; V: TRBV19
CDR3: CASHSLRQGAGSTEAFF; DNA: TGTGCCAGTCATTCCCTCCGACAGGGGGCGGGGAGCACTGAAGCTTTCTTT; D: TRBD1; size: NA; J: TRBJ1-1; V: TRBV19
CDR3: CASSRGVRETQYF; DNA: TGTGCCAGCAGCCGGGGGGTCCGGGAGACCCAGTACTTC; D: TRBD2; size: NA; J: TRBJ2-5; V: TRBV11-2
CDR3: CASSEGLQVEQYF; DNA: TGTGCCAGCAGTGAAGGCTTACAGGTCGAGCAGTACTTC; D: NA; size: NA; J: TRBJ2-7; V: TRBV6-1
CDR3: CASSAAGRDTQYF; DNA: TGTGCCAGCAGCGCAGCGGGGAGGGATACGCAGTATTTT; D: TRBD2; size: NA; J: TRBJ2-3; V: TRBV9
CDR3: CASSPGLSSGGAGPGRYF; DNA: TGTGCCAGCTCACCCGGACTCTCCAGCGGGGGGGCCGGGCCAGGTCGGTACTTC; D: TRBD2; size: NA; J: TRBJ2-5; V: TRBV18
CDR3: CASSRPGTSGGAQETQYF; DNA: TGTGCCAGCAGCCGCCCTGGGACTAGCGGGGGGGCGCAAGAGACCCAGTACTTC; D: TRBD2; size: NA; J: TRBJ2-5; V: TRBV7-9
CDR3: CASSSLGTGFYGYTF; DNA: TGTGCCAGCAGCTCTCTAGGGACAGGGTTCTATGGCTACACCTTC; D: TRBD1; size: NA; J: TRBJ1-2; V: TRBV7-9
CDR3: CASSGGAPLDGKLFF; DNA: TGTGCCAGCAGCGGCGGGGCGCCTCTGGACGGAAAACTGTTTTTT; D: NA; size: few; J: TRBJ1-4; V: TRBV5-6
CDR3: CASSYAMTSGNTIYF; DNA: TGTGCCAGCAGTTACGCCATGACCTCTGGAAACACCATATATTTT; D: NA; size: NA; J: TRBJ1-3; V: TRBV6-5
CDR3: CASSQLAGATGELFF; DNA: TGTGCCAGCAGTCAACTAGCGGGTGCCACCGGGGAGCTGTTTTTT; D: TRBD2; size: once; J: TRBJ2-2; V: TRBV6-4
CDR3: CASSYSDQDNEQFF; DNA: TGTGCCAGCAGTTACTCGGACCAGGACAATGAGCAGTTCTTC; D: NA; size: NA; J: TRBJ2-1; V: TRBV6-6
CDR3: CASSPRDRGTDTQYF; DNA: TGTGCCAGCAGCCCCCGGGACAGGGGAACAGATACGCAGTATTTT; D: TRBD1; size: once; J: TRBJ2-3; V: TRBV7-3
CDR3: CASGRQTTNEKLFF; DNA: TGTGCCAGCGGAAGACAAACAACTAATGAAAAACTGTTTTTT; D: NA; size: NA; J: TRBJ1-4; V: TRBV27
CDR3: CASSGSLASGPTDTQYF; DNA: TGTGCCAGCAGCGGTAGTCTGGCTAGCGGACCCACAGATACGCAGTATTTT; D: TRBD2; size: NA; J: TRBJ2-3; V: TRBV7-6
CDR3: CASSFGTAMNTEAFF; DNA: TGTGCCAGCAGTTTCGGGACAGCAATGAACACTGAAGCTTTCTTT; D: TRBD1; size: NA; J: TRBJ1-1; V: TRBV6-6
CDR3: CASSGDRGGFYEQYF; DNA: TGTGCCAGCAGTGGGGACAGGGGCGGGTTCTACGAGCAGTACTTC; D: TRBD1; size: NA; J: TRBJ2-7; V: TRBV6-1
CDR3: CASSYGRRTSYGYTF; DNA: TGTGCCAGCAGTTACGGGAGGAGGACCTCCTATGGCTACACCTTC; D: NA; size: NA; J: TRBJ1-2; V: TRBV6-5
CDR3: CSVRHSNYGYTF; DNA: TGCAGCGTCCGACACTCTAACTATGGCTACACCTTC; D: NA; size: NA; J: TRBJ1-2; V: TRBV29-1
CDR3: CSVALGAGGNIQYF; DNA: TGCAGCGTTGCTCTGGGGGCAGGGGGAAACATTCAGTACTTC; D: TRBD1; size: NA; J: TRBJ2-4; V: TRBV29-1
CDR3: CASSPLAGGTDTQYF; DNA: TGTGCCAGCAGCCCACTAGCGGGAGGCACAGATACGCAGTATTTT; D: TRBD2; size: once; J: TRBJ2-3; V: TRBV14
CDR3: CASSYSQRPYEQYF; DNA: TGTGCCAGCAGTTACTCCCAGAGACCCTACGAGCAGTACTTC; D: NA; size: NA; J: TRBJ2-7; V: TRBV6-5
CDR3: CASSIGAQGTYEQYF; DNA: TGTGCCAGTAGTATAGGTGCTCAGGGGACCTACGAGCAGTACTTC; D: NA; size: NA; J: TRBJ2-7; V: TRBV19
CDR3: CASSPPGVAASYEQYF; DNA: TGTGCCAGCAGCCCTCCCGGAGTAGCGGCTTCCTACGAGCAGTACTTC; D: NA; size: NA; J: TRBJ2-7; V: TRBV7-8
CDR3: CASSLSRGYTF; DNA: TGTGCCAGCAGCTTGTCAAGGGGCTACACCTTC; D: NA; size: NA; J: TRBJ1-2; V: TRBV5-8
CDR3: CASSYSISEGSETQYF; DNA: TGTGCCAGCAGTTACTCGATTAGTGAAGGGTCGGAGACCCAGTACTTC; D: NA; size: NA; J: TRBJ2-5; V: TRBV6-6
CDR3: CASSELGLLSGNTIYF; DNA: TGTGCCAGCAGTGAATTGGGACTCCTCTCTGGAAACACCATATATTTT; D: NA; size: NA; J: TRBJ1-3; V: TRBV6-1
CDR3: CASSSSSRSYNEQFF; DNA: TGTGCCAGCAGCTCCTCCTCGAGGTCCTACAATGAGCAGTTCTTC; D: NA; size: NA; J: TRBJ2-1; V: TRBV13
CDR3: CASSLGQGTEAFF; DNA: TGTGCTAGCAGCTTAGGACAGGGAACTGAAGCTTTCTTT; D: TRBD1; size: NA; J: TRBJ1-1; V: TRBV7-7
CDR3: CASSLRSGQLQYEQYF; DNA: TGTGCCAGCAGCTTAAGGTCGGGACAACTACAGTACGAGCAGTACTTC; D: NA; size: NA; J: TRBJ2-7; V: TRBV13
CDR3: CASSLAQGAAEAFF; DNA: TGCGCCAGCAGCTTGGCTCAGGGGGCTGCTGAAGCTTTCTTT; D: TRBD1; size: NA; J: TRBJ1-1; V: TRBV5-1
CDR3: CASSSTGARGEKLFF; DNA: TGTGCCAGCAGCTCAACAGGGGCGCGGGGTGAAAAACTGTTTTTT; D: TRBD1; size: NA; J: TRBJ1-4; V: TRBV7-2